This T cell receptor beta chain was recorded in a study of cytomegalovirus exposure and HLA in healthy donors. The PCR had 60 Vbeta and 13 Jbeta primers. The table came from immunoSEQ multiplex PCR; TCRdb's copy has only in-frame clones and leaves some out. The repertoire has some 160,000 clones, 65% to 85% of them found once; the top ten carry 1.3%. Study-level results: A later analysis found that most CMV-associated TCR beta chains appeared HLA-restricted.

Healthy bone marrow donors made up the cohort. The CDR3 is made up of 13 amino acids. Trimming shortened V by 10 bases and J by 8 bases, and 18 bases separated the two germline ends. Germline assignment: CDR1 MDHEN and CDR2 SYDVKM. Regarding this clone: The antigen is undetermined.

The chain carries TRBV28 and TRBJ2-1; TRBD2 is a possible D gene (7 bases). This TCR was recovered from a man between 50 and 59 years old in good health and CMV-seropositive. The sequenced sample consisted of PBMCs. The CDR3 DNA sequence: TGTGCCACCTCTGGGGGGGCTGAGGATGAGCAGTTCTTC. Encoded protein: CATSGGAEDEQFF.